This T cell receptor (beta chain) was recovered during a study of blood T cell repertoires in COVID-19. V dropped 3 bases and J dropped 6; count of bases not matched to a gene: 5. The CDR3 has 15 residues. The germline CDR1 and CDR2 sequences are LNHDA and SQIVND (reference sequence). Method: immunoSEQ multiplex PCR; TCRdb's copy keeps in-frame clones and lacks some. The sample carries about 150,000 clones, roughly four fifths recorded once. The material sequenced was peripheral blood. V usage is TRBV19 and J usage is TRBJ2-2; TRBD1 aligns across 9 bases. The sequence derives from a woman aged 55-70 years with COVID-19, enrolled during active disease. CDR3 DNA: TGTGCCAGTAGTATTGACAGGGGGGTTGCCGGGGAGCTGTTTTTT. It specifies CASSIDRGVAGELFF.